The next 21 T cell receptor beta chains were all read from a single sample in a study of cytomegalovirus exposure and HLA in healthy donors. Vbeta (60) and Jbeta (13) primers were used in the PCR. Clones were sequenced by immunoSEQ multiplex PCR, and TCRdb holds only the in-frame ones, with some missing. The sample yields around 190,000 clones, over 70% seen once. The sequenced sample consisted of PBMCs. The origin of the receptors is a woman under 40 in good health and CMV-seropositive.

This clone occurred a few times. J is TRBJ2-3 and V is TRBV27; 7 bases agree with TRBD2. The germline gives CDR1 MNHEY, CDR2 SMNVEV (reference sequence). V shed 5 bases and J 3 bases; nucleotides not matched to a gene: 8. The CDR3 consists of 15 residues. The CDR3 region is CASSLGGRPTDTQYF. CDR3 in DNA: TGTGCCAGCAGTCTGGGCGGGAGACCAACAGATACGCAGTATTTT.

The chain's CDR3 is CASSFGGQVLYGYTF. DNA of the CDR3: TGTGCCAGCAGTTTTGGGGGACAGGTACTCTATGGCTACACCTTC. The V and J genes are TRBV28 and TRBJ1-2, with 8 bases matching TRBD1. Trimming cost V 3 bases and J 4 bases; bases outside gene matches: 7. Germline V gene data show CDR1 as MDHEN and CDR2 as SYDVKM. CDR3 length equals 15 residues.

This chain uses TRBV5-4 with TRBJ2-5; a possible D gene is TRBD2 (5 bases). CDR3 length: 16 residues. Trimming left V 2 bases short and J 9 bases short, with 23 bases between. In germline, CDR1 is SGHNT, CDR2 YYREEE (reference sequence). In nucleotides, the CDR3 is TGTGCCAGCAGCTTATGGGGAGCGTCCGAACATGGGGCCCAGTACTTC. Encoded protein: CASSLWGASEHGAQYF. Variable domain in full (rest from reference TRBV5-4 and TRBJ2-5): ETGVTQSPTHLIKTRGQQVTLRCSSQSGHNTVSWYQQALGQGPQFIFQYYREEENGRGNFPPRFSGLQFPNYSSELNVNALELDDSALYLCASSLWGASEHGAQYFGPGTRLLVL.

J is TRBJ2-1 and V is TRBV7-2; 7 positions agree with TRBD2. Germline V gene sequence: CDR1 SGHTA, CDR2 FQGNSA. The CDR3 is made up of 13 amino acids. V lost 5 bases and J lost 9; bases outside the gene matches: 7. The CDR3 DNA sequence: TGTGCCAGCAGCGTGGCTAGCGGAGGTGAGCAGTTCTTC. Encoded protein: CASSVASGGEQFF.

The V call is TRBV7-6, the J call TRBJ2-7; TRBD1 is a possible D gene (6 bases). Trimming removed 0 bases at V and 6 bases at J, with 12 bases between. This CDR3 is 14 amino acids long. Germline-derived CDR1 and CDR2 are SGHVS and FNYEAQ. The CDR3: CASSLAKQGCEQYF. DNA of the CDR3: TGTGCCAGCAGCTTAGCTAAACAGGGTTGCGAGCAGTACTTC.

The chain is built from TRBV29-1 and TRBJ2-1; TRBD2 matches at 9 bases. Germline V gene sequence: CDR1 SQVTM, CDR2 ANQGSEA. Trimming took 2 bases from V and 4 from J; bases not matched to a gene: 3. CDR3 length equals 14 residues. In DNA form, the CDR3 reads TGCAGCGTTGAAATGGCGGGAGGGTACAATGAGCAGTTCTTC. Protein product: CSVEMAGGYNEQFF.

The chain couples TRBV2 to TRBJ2-1; D gene uncertain. With 9 bases removed from V and 0 bases from J, the gap between germline ends came to 9 bases. This CDR3 is built from 13 residues. The V gene's germline CDR1 is SNHLY and CDR2 FYNNEI. The DNA for the CDR3 is TGTGCCAGTCTTTTGAGCTCCTACAATGAGCAGTTCTTC. Its translation: CASLLSSYNEQFF.

The V gene is TRBV28, the J gene TRBJ1-6, with a tentative D call TRBD1 (6 bases). V was clipped by 5 bases and J by 1 base, with 12 bases between them. There are 16 residues in the CDR3. CDR1 and CDR2 from the germline V gene are MDHEN and SYDVKM. In DNA form, the CDR3 reads TGTGCCAGCAGTCAAAGGGGGGGGTCCTATAATTCACCCCTCCACTTT. The encoded protein is CASSQRGGSYNSPLHF.

This sequence joins TRBV7-9 and TRBJ1-4; the D is unclear. With 3 bases removed from V and 0 bases from J, the gap between germline ends came to 14 bases. Germline lookup yields CDR1 SEHNR and CDR2 FQNEAQ (reference sequence). The CDR3 is made up of 17 amino acids. The CDR3 spells CASSFGGWGTTNEKLFF. The CDR3 DNA sequence: TGTGCCAGCAGCTTCGGCGGGTGGGGTACAACTAATGAAAAACTGTTTTTT.

This sequence joins TRBV5-1 and TRBJ1-3; D may be TRBD1 (5 bases). This CDR3 is 16 amino acids long. Deletions cut 5 bases from V and 2 bases from J, with 17 bases between. Germline-derived CDR1 and CDR2 are SGHRS and YFSETQ. The CDR3 coding sequence is TGCGCCAGCAGAGGAAGTGGGGCTTGGACTGGAAACACCATATATTTT. Translated: CASRGSGAWTGNTIYF. Full variable domain (missing parts from reference TRBV5-1 and TRBJ1-3): KAGVTQTPRYLIKTRGQQVTLSCSPISGHRSVSWYQQTPGQGLQFLFEYFSETQRNKGNFPGRFSGRQFSNSRSEMNVSTLELGDSALYLCASRGSGAWTGNTIYFGEGSWLTVV.

This chain uses TRBV19 with TRBJ2-1; D may be TRBD1 (6 bases). This CDR3 is 16 amino acids long. Germline CDR1 is LNHDA and CDR2 is SQIVND (reference sequence). The V gene lost 7 bases and the J gene lost 6 bases, with 22 bases spanning the gap. The CDR3: CASKRGSVGSGNEQFF. The CDR3, as DNA: TGTGCCAGTAAAAGGGGGTCCGTAGGGTCCGGCAATGAGCAGTTCTTC.

The chain carries TRBV28 and TRBJ2-7; 10 nucleotides align to TRBD2. J was trimmed by 7 bases and V by 5 bases; bases with no gene match: 11. Germline CDR1 and CDR2: MDHEN and SYDVKM. CDR3 length: 15 residues. The CDR3 sequence is CASSPTSGWVREQYF. The CDR3, as DNA: TGTGCCAGCAGTCCGACTAGCGGGTGGGTGAGGGAGCAGTACTTC. Full variable domain (missing parts from reference TRBV28 and TRBJ2-7): DVKVTQSSRYLVKRTGEKVFLECVQDMDHENMFWYRQDPGLGLRLIYFSYDVKMKEKGDIPEGYSVSREKKERFSLILESASTNQTSMYLCASSPTSGWVREQYFGPGTRLTVT.

V usage is TRBV28 and J usage is TRBJ2-7, with D perhaps matching TRBD1 (6 bases). Germline CDR1 reads MDHEN; CDR2 reads SYDVKM. The length of the CDR3 is 14 residues. V was shortened by 9 bases and J by 1 base, with 16 bases between the two germline ends. This CDR3 reads CASARPQGSYEQYF. The CDR3 nucleotides are TGTGCCAGTGCAAGGCCCCAGGGGTCCTACGAGCAGTACTTC.

The chain recombines TRBV15 with TRBJ2-5, with TRBD1 matching 9 bases. The better agreement between TRBJ2-7 and the DNA end casts doubt on the J call. The germline gives CDR1 LNHNV, CDR2 YYDKDF (reference sequence). The CDR3 totals 16 residues. Here the CDR3 DNA reads TGTGCCACCAGCGGTAAAGGGGACAGGGATGTCTACGAGCAGTACTTC. This encodes CATSGKGDRDVYEQYF.

The J gene is TRBJ2-7, the V gene TRBV28; 7 nucleotides line up with TRBD1. The CDR3 is made up of 14 amino acids. Germline V lookup: CDR1 MDHEN, CDR2 SYDVKM. The V and J ends lost 7 bases and 0 bases, in that order; junction bases with no gene match: 6. For the CDR3, the DNA is TGTGCCAGCACCACATGGACAGGCTCCTACGAGCAGTACTTC. Protein: CASTTWTGSYEQYF.

The J gene is TRBJ2-4, the V gene TRBV2, with 7 bases aligning to TRBD2. Germline V lookup: CDR1 SNHLY, CDR2 FYNNEI. Trimming cost V 6 bases and J 5 bases; bases outside gene matches: 10. This CDR3 spans 15 amino acids. CDR3 in amino acids: CASSTMGEGQNIQYF. The DNA for the CDR3 is TGTGCCAGCAGCACGATGGGGGAGGGCCAAAACATTCAGTACTTC.

The V and J genes are TRBV2 and TRBJ1-2; perhaps TRBD1 as D (6 bases). This CDR3 contains 13 residues. Germline V gene lookup returns CDR1 SNHLY and CDR2 FYNNEI. Trimming shortened V by 5 bases and J by 7 bases, and 14 bases separated the two germline ends. In nucleotides, the CDR3 is TGTGCCAGCAGTCCCGGGACAAATATTGGCTACACCTTC. Translation: CASSPGTNIGYTF.

The CDR3 is CASSPWDNSGNTIYF. The CDR3, as DNA: TGTGCCAGCAGCCCCTGGGACAACTCTGGAAACACCATATATTTT. This chain joins TRBV11-2 and TRBJ1-3; TRBD1 is a possible D gene (6 bases). V lost 5 bases to trimming and J lost 0 bases, with 11 bases between them. Germline V CDR1 and CDR2: SGHAT, FQNNGV. This CDR3 comprises 15 residues.

This clone has a handful of counts. This chain joins TRBV7-8 and TRBJ2-3, with 11 bases lining up with TRBD2. The CDR3 loop spans 17 amino acids. V dropped 1 base and J dropped 2; count of bases not matched to a gene: 5. Germline V gene lookup returns CDR1 SGHVS and CDR2 FQNEAQ. The CDR3 spells CASSLEVLAGDTDTQYF. In DNA form, the CDR3 reads TGTGCCAGCAGCTTAGAAGTACTAGCGGGGGACACAGATACGCAGTATTTT.

Concerning this clone itself: A far larger clone is off by one base, so a read error is likely. V and J are TRBV20-1 and TRBJ2-7; D is unclear. Trimming removed 7 bases from V and 7 bases from J, with 5 bases in between. CDR1 is DFQATT and CDR2 is SNEGSKA in the germline V gene (reference sequence). The CDR3 sequence is 8 residues long. The CDR3 reads CSVKEQYF. CDR3 DNA sequence: TGCAGTGTAAAAGAGCAGTACTTC.

This clone is a singleton in its sample. The rearrangement joins TRBV11-2 to TRBJ2-7; perhaps TRBD1 as D (6 bases). CDR3 length: 16 amino acids. V gave up 0 bases and J gave up 4 bases, with 16 bases separating them. The germline CDR1 and CDR2 sequences are SGHAT and FQNNGV. This chain's CDR3 is CASSLEQGPPSYEQYF. The DNA of the CDR3 is TGTGCCAGCAGCTTAGAGCAGGGGCCCCCGTCTTACGAGCAGTACTTC.